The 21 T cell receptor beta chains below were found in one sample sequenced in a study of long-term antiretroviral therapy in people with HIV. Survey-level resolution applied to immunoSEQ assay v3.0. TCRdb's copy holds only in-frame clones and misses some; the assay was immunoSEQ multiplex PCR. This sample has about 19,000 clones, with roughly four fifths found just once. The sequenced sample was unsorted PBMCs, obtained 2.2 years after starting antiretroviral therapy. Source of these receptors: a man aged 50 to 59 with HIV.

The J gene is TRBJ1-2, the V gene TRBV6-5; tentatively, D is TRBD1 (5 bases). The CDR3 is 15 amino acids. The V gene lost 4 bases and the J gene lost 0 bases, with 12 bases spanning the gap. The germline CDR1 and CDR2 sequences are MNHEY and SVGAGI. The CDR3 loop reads CASSSGGVSNYGYTF. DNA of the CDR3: TGTGCCAGCAGTTCAGGAGGGGTGTCTAACTATGGCTACACCTTC.

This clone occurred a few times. In nucleotides, the CDR3 is TGTGCCAGCAGCCGCGGGGAGGGAGGGAATCAGCCCCAGCATTTT. Encoded protein: CASSRGEGGNQPQHF. The chain has TRBV7-9 and TRBJ1-5; no definite D call. V was pared by 5 bases and J by 4 bases, with 15 bases between. There are 15 residues in the CDR3. CDR1 SEHNR and CDR2 FQNEAQ come from the germline V gene (reference sequence).

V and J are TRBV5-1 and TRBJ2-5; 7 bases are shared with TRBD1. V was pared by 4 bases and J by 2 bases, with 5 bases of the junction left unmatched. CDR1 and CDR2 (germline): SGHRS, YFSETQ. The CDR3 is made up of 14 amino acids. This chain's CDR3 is CASSNGTAQETQYF. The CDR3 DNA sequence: TGCGCCAGCAGCAACGGGACAGCACAAGAGACCCAGTACTTC.

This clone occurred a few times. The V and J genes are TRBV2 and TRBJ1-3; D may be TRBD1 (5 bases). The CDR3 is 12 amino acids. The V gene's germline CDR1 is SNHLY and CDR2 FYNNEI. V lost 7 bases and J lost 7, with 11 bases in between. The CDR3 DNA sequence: TGTGCCAGCAACGACGGGGGGAACACCATATATTTT. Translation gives CASNDGGNTIYF.

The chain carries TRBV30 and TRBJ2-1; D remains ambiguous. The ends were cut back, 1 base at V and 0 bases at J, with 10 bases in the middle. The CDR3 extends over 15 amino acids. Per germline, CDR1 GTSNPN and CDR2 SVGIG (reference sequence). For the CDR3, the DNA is TGTGCCTGGAGTGCGAGGTTAAGCTCCTACAATGAGCAGTTCTTC. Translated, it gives CAWSARLSSYNEQFF.

CDR3 nucleotide sequence: TGTGCCAGCTCGAGACCCCAGAACCCTAGCACAGATACGCAGTATTTT. Protein: CASSRPQNPSTDTQYF. The chain has TRBV18 and TRBJ2-3; D is undetermined. V was trimmed by 6 bases and J by 0 bases, leaving 16 bases between them. Looked up from germline, CDR1 is KGHSH and CDR2 is LQKENI. The CDR3 length is 16 residues.

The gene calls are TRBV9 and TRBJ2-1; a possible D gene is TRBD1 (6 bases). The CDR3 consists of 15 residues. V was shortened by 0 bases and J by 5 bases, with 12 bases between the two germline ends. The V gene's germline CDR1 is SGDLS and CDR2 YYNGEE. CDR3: CASSVAPRTDNEQFF. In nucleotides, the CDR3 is TGTGCCAGCAGCGTAGCTCCCCGGACAGACAATGAGCAGTTCTTC.

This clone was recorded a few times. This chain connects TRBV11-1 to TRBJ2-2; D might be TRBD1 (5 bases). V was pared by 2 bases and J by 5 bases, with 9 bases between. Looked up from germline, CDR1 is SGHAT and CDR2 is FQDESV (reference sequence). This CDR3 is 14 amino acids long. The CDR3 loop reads CASSLQGGTGELFF. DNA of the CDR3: TGTGCCAGCAGCTTACAGGGTGGGACCGGGGAGCTGTTTTTT.

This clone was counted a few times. The CDR3 nucleotides are TGTGCCAGCAGTCTCCGGACAGGGAATCAGCCCCAGCATTTT. It codes for CASSLRTGNQPQHF. V gene TRBV6-5 combines with J gene TRBJ1-5; TRBD1 matches at 8 bases. CDR1 and CDR2 from the germline V gene are MNHEY and SVGAGI. This CDR3 has 14 residues. Losses at the gene ends were 5 bases for V and 4 bases for J; bases not matched to a gene: 4.

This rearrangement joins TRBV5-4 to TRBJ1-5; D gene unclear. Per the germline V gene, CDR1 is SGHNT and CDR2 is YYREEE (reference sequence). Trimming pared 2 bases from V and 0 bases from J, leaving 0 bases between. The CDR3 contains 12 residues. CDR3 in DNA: TGTGCCAGCAGCTTTAGCAATCAGCCCCAGCATTTT. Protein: CASSFSNQPQHF.

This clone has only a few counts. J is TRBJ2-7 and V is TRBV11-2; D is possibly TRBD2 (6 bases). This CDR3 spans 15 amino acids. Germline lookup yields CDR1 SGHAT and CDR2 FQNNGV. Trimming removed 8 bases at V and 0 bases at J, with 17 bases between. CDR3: CASALGGGLSYEQYF. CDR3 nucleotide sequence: TGTGCCAGCGCCCTGGGGGGAGGACTCTCCTACGAGCAGTACTTC.

The CDR3: CASSQEQDYEQYF. The CDR3 nucleotides are TGCGCCAGCAGCCAAGAACAGGACTACGAGCAGTACTTC. This chain uses TRBV4-3 with TRBJ2-7; possibly TRBD1 for D (5 bases). V gave up 0 bases and J gave up 3 bases, with 6 bases separating them. Germline values: CDR1 LGHNA, CDR2 YSLEER. The CDR3 sequence is 13 residues long.

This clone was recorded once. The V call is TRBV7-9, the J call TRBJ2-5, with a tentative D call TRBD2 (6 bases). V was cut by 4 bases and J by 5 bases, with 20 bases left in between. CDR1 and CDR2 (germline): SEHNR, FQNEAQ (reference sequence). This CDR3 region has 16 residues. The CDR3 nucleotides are TGTGCCAGCAGCTCTCCGGGACTTACCTTCAGGGAGACCCAGTACTTC. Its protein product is CASSSPGLTFRETQYF.

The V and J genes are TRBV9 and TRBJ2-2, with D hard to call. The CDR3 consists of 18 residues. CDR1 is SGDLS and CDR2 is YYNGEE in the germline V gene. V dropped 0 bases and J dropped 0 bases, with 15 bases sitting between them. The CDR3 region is CASSVAHRPLTNTGELFF. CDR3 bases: TGTGCCAGCAGCGTAGCTCACCGCCCCTTGACGAACACCGGGGAGCTGTTTTTT.

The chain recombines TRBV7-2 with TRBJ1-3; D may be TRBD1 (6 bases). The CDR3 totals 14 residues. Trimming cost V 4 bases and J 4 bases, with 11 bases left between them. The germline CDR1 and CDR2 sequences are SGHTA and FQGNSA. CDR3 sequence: CASSSQGFGNTIYF. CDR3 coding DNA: TGTGCCAGCAGCTCTCAGGGGTTCGGAAACACCATATATTTT.

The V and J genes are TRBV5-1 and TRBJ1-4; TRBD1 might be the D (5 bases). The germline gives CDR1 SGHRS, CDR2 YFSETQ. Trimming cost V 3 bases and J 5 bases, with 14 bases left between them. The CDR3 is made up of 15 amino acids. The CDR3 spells CASSSGSRVNEKLFF. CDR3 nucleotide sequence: TGCGCCAGCAGCTCGGGCTCCAGGGTAAATGAAAAACTGTTTTTT.

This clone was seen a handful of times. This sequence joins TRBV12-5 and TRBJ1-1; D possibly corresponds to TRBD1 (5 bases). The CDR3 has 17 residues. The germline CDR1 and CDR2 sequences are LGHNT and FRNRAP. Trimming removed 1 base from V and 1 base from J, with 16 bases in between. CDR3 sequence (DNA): TGTGCTAGTGGTTTGGCCCCTGCGGACGGGGCGAACACTGAAGCTTTCTTT. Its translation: CASGLAPADGANTEAFF.

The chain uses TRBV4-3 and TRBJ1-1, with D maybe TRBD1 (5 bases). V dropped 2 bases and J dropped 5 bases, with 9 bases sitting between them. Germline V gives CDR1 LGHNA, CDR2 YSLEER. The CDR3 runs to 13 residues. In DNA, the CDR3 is TGCGCCAGCAGCCAACAGGGTTGGACTGAAGCTTTCTTT. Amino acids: CASSQQGWTEAFF.

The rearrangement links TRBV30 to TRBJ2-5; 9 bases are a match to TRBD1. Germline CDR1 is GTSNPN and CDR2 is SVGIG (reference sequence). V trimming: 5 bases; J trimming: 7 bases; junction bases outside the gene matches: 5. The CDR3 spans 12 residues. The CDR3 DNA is TGTGCCTGGGATACAGGGGGCGGGACCCAGTACTTC. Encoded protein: CAWDTGGGTQYF.

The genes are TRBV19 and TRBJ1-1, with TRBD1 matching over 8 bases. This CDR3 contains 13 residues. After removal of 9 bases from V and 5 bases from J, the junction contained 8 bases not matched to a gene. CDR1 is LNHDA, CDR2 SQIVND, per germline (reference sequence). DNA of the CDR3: TGTGCCAGCGACCCCGGGACAGGAACTGAAGCTTTCTTT. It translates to CASDPGTGTEAFF.

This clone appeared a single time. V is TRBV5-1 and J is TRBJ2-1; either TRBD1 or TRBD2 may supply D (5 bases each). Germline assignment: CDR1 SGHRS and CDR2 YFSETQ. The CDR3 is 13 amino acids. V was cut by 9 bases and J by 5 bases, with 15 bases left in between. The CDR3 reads CATRLGVNNEQFF. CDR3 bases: TGCGCCACCCGACTGGGGGTAAACAATGAGCAGTTCTTC. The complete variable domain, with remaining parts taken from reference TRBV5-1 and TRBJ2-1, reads KAGVTQTPRYLIKTRGQQVTLSCSPISGHRSVSWYQQTPGQGLQFLFEYFSETQRNKGNFPGRFSGRQFSNSRSEMNVSTLELGDSALYLCATRLGVNNEQFFGPGTRLTVL.